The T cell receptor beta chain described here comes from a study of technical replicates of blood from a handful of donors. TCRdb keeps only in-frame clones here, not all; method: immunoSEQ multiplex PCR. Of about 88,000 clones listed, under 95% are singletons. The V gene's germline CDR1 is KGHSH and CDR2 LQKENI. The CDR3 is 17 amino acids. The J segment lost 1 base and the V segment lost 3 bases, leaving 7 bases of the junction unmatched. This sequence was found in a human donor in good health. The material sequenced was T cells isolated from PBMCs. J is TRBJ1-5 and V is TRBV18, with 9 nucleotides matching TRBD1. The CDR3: CASSPNPGTGSNQPQHF. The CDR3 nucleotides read TGTGCCAGCTCACCCAACCCTGGGACAGGGAGCAATCAGCCCCAGCATTTT.